This T cell receptor beta chain stems from a study of T cells in Graves' hyperthyroidism and ophthalmopathy. Whole-study results and caveats: Most clonotypes that expanded in the thyroid above 0.001 also showed up in blood.

Graves' hyperthyroidism was deemed stable given no ophthalmopathy progression within 18 months. Thyroid ultrasound and orbital computed tomography, with clinical symptoms and serum thyroxine and TRAb, informed diagnoses. From more than 9.5 ml of fresh peripheral blood, PBMCs were isolated. This CDR3 spans 13 amino acids. Germline CDR1 reads MGHDK; CDR2 reads SYGVNS. The TCR beta CDR3 regions underwent amplification using RNA transcripts as the source. Carried out on the TCR CDR3, a first-round RT-PCR used the HTBI primer set. In TCRdb, the multiplex PCR reads were re-called with MiXCR into one record per CDR3 protein. The repertoire has a few hundred thousand distinct CDR3 sequences, 21% of them found once; the top ten carry around half. Remarks on this clonotype: Its antigen is still unknown. An end of the junction does not agree with germline; a read error may underlie this.

The clonotype comes from a woman aged 45-65 years with Graves' hyperthyroidism. The sample was blood. V is TRBV25-1 and J is TRBJ2-2, with no clear D. The DNA of the CDR3 is TGTGCCCGCAGTCCCTCCCCCACCGGGGAGCTGTTTTTT. It is translated as CARSPSPTGELFF.